These 27 T cell receptor beta chains share one sample of origin, sequenced in a study of blood T cells in healthy people across ages. Alongside a J-beta primer mix, a sample-barcoded 5' primer served in a second PCR lasting about 7 to 11 cycles. Using its own MiXCR run on the 5' RACE reads, TCRdb lists one record per CDR3 protein. The data show some 710,000 distinct CDR3 sequences, 22% seen once. Sequencing was carried out using blood. The origin of the receptors is a man between 65 and 85 years old in good health.

V gene TRBV7-9 combines with J gene TRBJ2-2; 7 bases map to TRBD1. Germline CDR1 reads SEHNR; CDR2 reads FQNEAQ (reference sequence). CDR3 size: 14 residues. Germline trimming cut 5 bases from V and 7 bases from J; bases unmatched to any gene: 7. The CDR3 nucleotides read TGTGCCAGCAGCGACAGGGACCTTGTCGGGGAGCTGTTTTTT. As protein: CASSDRDLVGELFF.

V and J are TRBV7-6 and TRBJ2-3; maybe TRBD1 (6 bases). In germline, CDR1 is SGHVS, CDR2 FNYEAQ. This CDR3 has 15 residues. The ends were cut back, 5 bases at V and 0 bases at J, with 12 bases in the middle. The DNA for the CDR3 is TGTGCCAGCAGCCCGTGGCAGGGGAGCACAGATACGCAGTATTTT. This translates into CASSPWQGSTDTQYF.

The rearrangement uses TRBV19 and TRBJ2-3, with 12 bases identical to TRBD2. The CDR3 is made up of 16 amino acids. Losses at the gene ends were 4 bases for V and 3 bases for J; bases not matched to a gene: 5. CDR1 is LNHDA and CDR2 is SQIVND in the germline V gene (reference sequence). CDR3 nucleotides: TGTGCCAGTAGTAAACCCGGGACTAGCGGGACAGATACGCAGTATTTT. It codes for CASSKPGTSGTDTQYF.

The gene calls are TRBV7-9 and TRBJ1-4; TRBD1 matches 8 bases. Trimming removed 5 bases from V and 3 bases from J; junction bases left unmatched: 5. The CDR3 contains 15 residues. The germline CDR1 and CDR2 sequences are SEHNR and FQNEAQ (reference sequence). Here the CDR3 reads CASSSTGGANEKLFF. The DNA of the CDR3 is TGTGCCAGCAGCAGTACAGGGGGAGCTAATGAAAAACTGTTTTTT.

This clonotype has just a few counts. V gene TRBV7-9 combines with J gene TRBJ1-4; D is uncertain. CDR1 is SEHNR, CDR2 FQNEAQ, per germline (reference sequence). The V gene lost 6 bases and the J gene lost 5 bases, with 10 bases spanning the gap. This CDR3 is built from 13 residues. For the CDR3, the DNA is TGTGCCAGCAGTACCACGAAAAATGAAAAACTGTTTTTT. It codes for CASSTTKNEKLFF.

This clonotype appeared many times. The chain employs TRBV10-1 and TRBJ1-2, with 7 bases that match TRBD1. The V segment lost 0 bases and the J segment 8 bases; nucleotides outside the gene matches: 9. The CDR3 is 15 residues long. Looked up from germline, CDR1 is WNHNN and CDR2 is SYGVQD (reference sequence). The CDR3 DNA is TGCGCCAGCAGTGAGTCTACAGGGGCCCCCTTGGGCTACACCTTC. Its protein is CASSESTGAPLGYTF.

V usage is TRBV18 and J usage is TRBJ1-4, with 7 bases matching TRBD1. Germline V gene sequence: CDR1 KGHSH, CDR2 LQKENI. This CDR3 spans 13 amino acids. V shed 2 bases and J 12 bases; nucleotides not matched to a gene: 6. CDR3 in DNA: TGTGCCAGCTCACCAGGACAGGAAGAAGAACTGTTTTTT. As protein: CASSPGQEEELFF.

The chain carries TRBV7-8 and TRBJ2-3; 8 bases line up with TRBD1. Germline values: CDR1 SGHVS, CDR2 FQNEAQ. J gave up 8 bases and V 5 bases, and 9 bases lay outside the gene matches. CDR3 length: 14 residues. CDR3: CASSPTDRGSTQYF. DNA for the CDR3: TGTGCCAGCAGCCCGACCGACAGGGGAAGTACGCAGTATTTT.

This clonotype was found a few times. A junction end diverges from the germline sequence, so it may reflect a read error. This chain links TRBV19 with TRBJ2-3; 9 positions match TRBD1. Per germline, CDR1 LNHDA and CDR2 SQIVND (reference sequence). The CDR3 has 15 residues. The CDR3 loop is CASSPDRGAVQTQYF. DNA of the CDR3: TGTGCCAGTAGTCCCGACAGGGGGGCTGTGCAGACCCAGTACTTT.

This clonotype was detected only a few times. The rearrangement joins TRBV24-1 to TRBJ2-1, with D perhaps TRBD1 (5 bases). The J call may be in error: the DNA end matches TRBJ2-7 better. Germline V lookup: CDR1 KGHDR, CDR2 SFDVKD. The CDR3 is made up of 16 amino acids. CDR3 in DNA: TGTGCCACCAGTGATTTAAAGTGGGCGGACACCAACGAGCAGTACTTC. This gives the protein CATSDLKWADTNEQYF.

The genes are TRBV12-3 or TRBV12-4 and TRBJ2-3; D is possibly TRBD1 (5 bases). V lost 6 bases to trimming and J lost 0 bases, with 16 bases between them. This CDR3 is built from 16 residues. The CDR3 reads CASSTGTGPSTDTQYF. The CDR3 coding sequence is TGTGCCAGCAGCACGGGCACAGGACCGAGCACAGATACGCAGTATTTT.

The chain uses TRBV12-3 or TRBV12-4 and TRBJ2-3; TRBD1 matches at 10 bases. The CDR3 runs 15 residues. V lost 4 bases, J lost 2 bases, and 3 bases stayed unmatched. For the CDR3, the DNA is TGTGCCAGCAGTTGGACAGGGGGTCACACAGATACGCAGTATTTT. Encoded protein: CASSWTGGHTDTQYF.

There are many counts of this clonotype. The V and J genes are TRBV20-1 and TRBJ1-2; D perhaps matches TRBD1 (6 bases). V was cut by 7 bases and J by 0 bases, with 9 bases left in between. CDR3 length: 12 residues. The V gene's germline CDR1 is DFQATT and CDR2 SNEGSKA (reference sequence). CDR3: CSGTGSNYGYTF. DNA for the CDR3: TGCAGTGGTACAGGGTCTAACTATGGCTACACCTTC.

The chain combines TRBV5-1 with TRBJ2-7; TRBD1 matches at 7 bases. The J segment lost 6 bases and the V segment lost 2 bases, leaving 5 bases of the junction unmatched. This CDR3 has 13 residues. Germline V gives CDR1 SGHRS, CDR2 YFSETQ. This CDR3 is CASSLQGPREQYF. The CDR3 DNA is TGCGCCAGCAGCTTACAGGGGCCTCGCGAGCAGTACTTC. Full variable domain (remainder filled in from reference TRBV5-1 and TRBJ2-7): KAGVTQTPRYLIKTRGQQVTLSCSPISGHRSVSWYQQTPGQGLQFLFEYFSETQRNKGNFPGRFSGRQFSNSRSEMNVSTLELGDSALYLCASSLQGPREQYFGPGTRLTVT.

The rearrangement links TRBV18 to TRBJ2-1; D remains ambiguous. This CDR3 spans 15 amino acids. The germline V gene has CDR1 KGHSH and CDR2 LQKENI. Trimming cost V 3 bases and J 7 bases, with 16 bases left between them. CDR3 in amino acids: CASSPLGTSTNEQFF. DNA for the CDR3: TGTGCCAGCTCACCCTTGGGAACATCGACAAATGAGCAGTTCTTC.

V gene TRBV13 combines with J gene TRBJ1-6, with a tentative D call TRBD1 (5 bases). CDR1 and CDR2 from the germline V gene are PRHDT and FYEKMQ (reference sequence). Deletions cut 3 bases from V and 7 bases from J, with 13 bases between. The CDR3 spans 15 residues. In DNA form, the CDR3 reads TGTGCCAGCAGCTTGAGGCTGGGGCAGAATTCACCCCTCCACTTT. As protein: CASSLRLGQNSPLHF.

J is TRBJ1-1 and V is TRBV3-1; 7 bases fit TRBD1. Per the germline V gene, CDR1 is LGHDT and CDR2 is YNNKEL (reference sequence). The CDR3 spans 14 residues. The V gene end was trimmed by 2 bases and the J gene end by 5 bases; junction bases not matched to a gene: 5. This chain's CDR3 is CASSQHTGATEAFF. The DNA of the CDR3 is TGTGCCAGCAGCCAACACACAGGGGCGACTGAAGCTTTCTTT.

This chain joins TRBV10-3 and TRBJ2-3; no clear D. The CDR3 is made up of 13 amino acids. Trimming left V 8 bases short and J 3 bases short, with 12 bases between. Germline V gene data show CDR1 as ENHRY and CDR2 as SYGVKD. This CDR3 reads CAIREISTDTQYF. The DNA of the CDR3 is TGTGCCATCCGAGAGATTTCAACAGATACGCAGTATTTT.

The V gene is TRBV6-6, the J gene TRBJ2-5, with D perhaps TRBD1 (6 bases). CDR3 length: 15 residues. With 7 bases removed from V and 2 bases from J, the gap between germline ends came to 17 bases. Germline V gene sequence: CDR1 MNHNY, CDR2 SVGAGI (reference sequence). The CDR3: CASTLFVGAQETQYF. The CDR3 DNA reads TGTGCCAGCACACTCTTCGTGGGGGCGCAAGAGACCCAGTACTTC.

The rearrangement uses TRBV27 and TRBJ1-1; D gene uncertain. Per the germline V gene, CDR1 is MNHEY and CDR2 is SMNVEV (reference sequence). The CDR3 extends over 13 amino acids. V lost 5 bases to trimming and J lost 1 base, with 8 bases between them. The DNA for the CDR3 is TGTGCCAGCAGTACGGTAGGGAACACTGAAGCTTTCTTT. It encodes CASSTVGNTEAFF.

This clonotype was seen a handful of times. The V gene is TRBV2, the J gene TRBJ2-3, with 7 bases aligning to TRBD2. V gave up 4 bases and J gave up 2 bases; unmatched junction bases: 6. Germline CDR1 is SNHLY and CDR2 is FYNNEI. The CDR3 runs to 15 residues. CDR3: CASSVRAGFTDTQYF. The DNA of the CDR3 is TGTGCCAGCAGTGTTCGAGCGGGGTTCACAGATACGCAGTATTTT.

This clonotype was seen many times. The CDR3 sequence: CSVSSPYEQYF. The CDR3 region has the DNA TGCAGCGTTTCCTCACCCTACGAGCAGTACTTC. The rearrangement links TRBV29-1 to TRBJ2-7, with no clear D. The CDR3 has 11 residues. Deletions cut 5 bases from V and 2 bases from J, with 7 bases between. The germline V gene has CDR1 SQVTM and CDR2 ANQGSEA.

This clonotype was counted between two and nine times. V usage is TRBV12-3 or TRBV12-4 and J usage is TRBJ2-3; D is perhaps TRBD1 or TRBD2 (6 bases each). Trimming cost V 3 bases and J 5 bases, with 9 bases left between them. The CDR3 loop spans 13 amino acids. The CDR3 sequence is CASSFGGQDTQYF. CDR3 in DNA: TGTGCCAGCAGTTTTGGGGGGCAAGATACGCAGTATTTT.

The chain employs TRBV18 and TRBJ2-5, with 7 bases fitting TRBD2. Germline values: CDR1 KGHSH, CDR2 LQKENI. The CDR3 has 15 amino acids. The ends lost 1 base at V and 4 bases at J; junction bases unmatched: 6. The CDR3 DNA follows: TGTGCCAGCTCACCACTAGCGGGTATCCGAGAGACCCAGTACTTC. This codes for CASSPLAGIRETQYF.

This clonotype occurred a few times. This chain joins TRBV24-1 and TRBJ2-1; D may be TRBD1 (6 bases). This CDR3 comprises 13 residues. The V end was cut by 6 bases, the J end by 4 bases, with 9 bases between. Per germline, CDR1 KGHDR and CDR2 SFDVKD. In DNA form, the CDR3 reads TGTGCCACCAGTCCAGGGGAGTACAATGAGCAGTTCTTC. It codes for CATSPGEYNEQFF.

V gene TRBV19 combines with J gene TRBJ2-5; 7 bases match TRBD2. The closer fit of TRBJ2-1 to the DNA end suggests the J call may be wrong. This CDR3 spans 14 amino acids. Germline V gene sequence: CDR1 LNHDA, CDR2 SQIVND (reference sequence). CDR3 coding DNA: TGTGCCAGTAACTTGCCTAGCGGAGCAACCGAGCAGTTCTTC. It codes for CASNLPSGATEQFF.

The chain has TRBV20-1 and TRBJ2-2, with D possibly being TRBD2 (6 bases). This CDR3 spans 18 amino acids. Looked up from germline, CDR1 is DFQATT and CDR2 is SNEGSKA (reference sequence). V was cut by 3 bases and J by 4 bases, with 24 bases left in between. Here the CDR3 reads CSARPSWGGRDPTGELFF. Here the CDR3 DNA reads TGCAGTGCTAGGCCCTCTTGGGGTGGGCGGGACCCCACCGGGGAGCTGTTTTTT.